The clone carrying this TCR beta chain was picked up many times. Its antigen is not identified. One end of the junction does not line up with germline, which may come from a read error. This sample is part of a study of beta chain features in type 1 diabetes. Study-wide findings and caveats: Within the patient group, naive, central memory and Treg TCRB repertoires appeared more similar to each other than within healthy donors. Overrepresentation of cells with high TCR expression could result from cDNA sequencing. TCRB CDR3s from Type 1 diabetes patients were moderately but significantly shorter in all four CD4+ subsets.

Donors contributed one heparinised blood draw apiece, averaging around 120 mL. The entirety of the isolated RNA underwent reverse transcription, so expressed TCRB transcripts were sequenced. Sequencing of naive, central memory and regulatory T cell samples gave an average of around 3.5 million reads. Clones were sequenced by immunoSEQ multiplex PCR, and TCRdb holds only the in-frame ones, with some missing. The sample holds nearly 350,000 clones; about a tenth are singletons and the top ten take around 1%. Per germline, CDR1 DFQATT and CDR2 SNEGSKA (reference sequence). The CDR3 has 10 residues. The TCR comes from a man aged 30-40 years with type 1 diabetes. Sequenced input: central memory CD4+ T cells from blood. The gene calls are TRBV20-1 and TRBJ2-7, with TRBD1 matching 7 bases. The chain's CDR3 is CSVITMGQTF. Here the CDR3 DNA reads TGCAGTGTTATCACTATGGGACAGACCTTC.